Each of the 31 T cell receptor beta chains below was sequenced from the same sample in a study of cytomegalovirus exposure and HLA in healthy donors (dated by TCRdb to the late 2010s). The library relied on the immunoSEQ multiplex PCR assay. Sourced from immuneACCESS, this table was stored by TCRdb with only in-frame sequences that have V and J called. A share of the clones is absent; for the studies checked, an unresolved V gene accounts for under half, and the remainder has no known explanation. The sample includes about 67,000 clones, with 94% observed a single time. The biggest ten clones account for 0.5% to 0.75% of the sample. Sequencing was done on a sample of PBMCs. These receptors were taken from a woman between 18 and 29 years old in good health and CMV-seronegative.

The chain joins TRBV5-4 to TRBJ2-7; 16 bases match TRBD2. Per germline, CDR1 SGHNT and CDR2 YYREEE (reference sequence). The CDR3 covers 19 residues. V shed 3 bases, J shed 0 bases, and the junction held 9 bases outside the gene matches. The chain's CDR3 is CASSSPGLAGGKNSYEQYF. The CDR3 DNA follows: TGTGCCAGCAGCTCGCCGGGACTAGCGGGGGGGAAGAACTCCTACGAGCAGTACTTC.

CDR3 loop: CASSVHPGGGGGEKLFF. CDR3 DNA: TGTGCCAGCAGCGTACACCCCGGCGGGGGCGGAGGTGAAAAACTGTTTTTT. The genes are TRBV9 and TRBJ1-4; D may be TRBD1 (6 bases). The ends were cut back, 1 base at V and 7 bases at J, with 20 bases in the middle. The CDR3 extends over 17 amino acids. Per the germline V gene, CDR1 is SGDLS and CDR2 is YYNGEE.

The CDR3 reads CASSSGRTGDRADTQYF. CDR3 coding DNA: TGTGCCAGCAGCTCCGGTCGGACAGGGGATAGGGCAGATACGCAGTATTTT. This sequence joins TRBV7-3 and TRBJ2-3, with 9 bases matching TRBD1. The CDR3 covers 17 residues. V trimming: 4 bases; J trimming: 4 bases; junction bases outside the gene matches: 12. The germline V gene encodes CDR1 SGHTA and CDR2 FQGTGA.

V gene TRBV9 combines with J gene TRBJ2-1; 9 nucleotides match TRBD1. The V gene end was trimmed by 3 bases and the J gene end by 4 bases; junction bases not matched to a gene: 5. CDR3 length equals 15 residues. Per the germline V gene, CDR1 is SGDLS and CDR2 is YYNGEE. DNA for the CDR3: TGTGCCAGCAGCGCTGGGACAGGGACTTACAATGAGCAGTTCTTC. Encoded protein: CASSAGTGTYNEQFF.

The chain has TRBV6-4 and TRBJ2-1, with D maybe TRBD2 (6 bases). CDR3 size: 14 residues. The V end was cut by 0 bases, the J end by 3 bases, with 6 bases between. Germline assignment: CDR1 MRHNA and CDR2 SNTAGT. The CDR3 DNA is TGTGCCAGCAGTGACTCGACTAGCTACAATGAGCAGTTCTTC. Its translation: CASSDSTSYNEQFF.

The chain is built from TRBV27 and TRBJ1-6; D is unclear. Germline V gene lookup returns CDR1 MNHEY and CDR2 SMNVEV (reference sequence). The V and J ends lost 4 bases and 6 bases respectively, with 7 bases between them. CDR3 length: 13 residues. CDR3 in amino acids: CASSSLVNSPLHF. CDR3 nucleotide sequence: TGTGCCAGCAGTTCCCTCGTTAATTCACCCCTCCACTTT.

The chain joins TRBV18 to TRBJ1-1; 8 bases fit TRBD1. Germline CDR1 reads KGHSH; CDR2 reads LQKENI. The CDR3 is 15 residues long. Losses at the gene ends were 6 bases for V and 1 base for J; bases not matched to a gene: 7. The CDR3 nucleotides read TGTGCCAGCTCGCTCGCGGGACAGGCGAACACTGAAGCTTTCTTT. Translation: CASSLAGQANTEAFF.

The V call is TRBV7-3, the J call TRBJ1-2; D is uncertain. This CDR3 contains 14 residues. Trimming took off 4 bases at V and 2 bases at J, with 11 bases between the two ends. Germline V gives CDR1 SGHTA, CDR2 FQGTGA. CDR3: CASSSGAGNYGYTF. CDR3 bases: TGTGCCAGCAGCTCGGGCGCGGGGAACTATGGCTACACCTTC.

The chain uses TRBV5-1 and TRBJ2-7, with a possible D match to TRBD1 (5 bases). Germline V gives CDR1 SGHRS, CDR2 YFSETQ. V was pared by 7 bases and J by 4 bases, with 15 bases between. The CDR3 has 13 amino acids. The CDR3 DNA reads TGCGCCAGCCGTGGGGCCTTTCTATACGAGCAGTACTTC. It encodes CASRGAFLYEQYF.

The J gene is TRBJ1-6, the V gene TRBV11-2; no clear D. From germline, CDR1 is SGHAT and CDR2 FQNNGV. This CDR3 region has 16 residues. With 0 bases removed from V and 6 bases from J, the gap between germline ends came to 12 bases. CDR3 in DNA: TGTGCCAGCAGCTTAGAACCGCGGGCCGGTAATTCACCCCTCCACTTT. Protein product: CASSLEPRAGNSPLHF.

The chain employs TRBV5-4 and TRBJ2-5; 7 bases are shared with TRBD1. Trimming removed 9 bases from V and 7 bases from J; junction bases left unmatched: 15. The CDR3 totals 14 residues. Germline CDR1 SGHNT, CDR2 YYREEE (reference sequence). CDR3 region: CATNSGQGVGTQYF. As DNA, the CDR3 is TGTGCCACCAACTCAGGGCAGGGGGTCGGGACCCAGTACTTC. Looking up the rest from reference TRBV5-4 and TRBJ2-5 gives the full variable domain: ETGVTQSPTHLIKTRGQQVTLRCSSQSGHNTVSWYQQALGQGPQFIFQYYREEENGRGNFPPRFSGLQFPNYSSELNVNALELDDSALYLCATNSGQGVGTQYFGPGTRLLVL.

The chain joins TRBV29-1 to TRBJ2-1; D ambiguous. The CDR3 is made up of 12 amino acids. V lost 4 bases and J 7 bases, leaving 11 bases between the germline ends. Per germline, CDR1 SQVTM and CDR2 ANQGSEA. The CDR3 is CSVGSPGNEQFF. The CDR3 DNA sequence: TGCAGCGTTGGGTCCCCCGGGAATGAGCAGTTCTTC.

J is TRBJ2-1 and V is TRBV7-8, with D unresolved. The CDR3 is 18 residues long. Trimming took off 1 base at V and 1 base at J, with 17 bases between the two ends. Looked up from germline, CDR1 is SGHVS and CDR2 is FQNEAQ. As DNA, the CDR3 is TGTGCCAGCAGCTTAGGCCCCCTTCAGGCCCGGTCCTACAATGAGCAGTTCTTC. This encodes CASSLGPLQARSYNEQFF.

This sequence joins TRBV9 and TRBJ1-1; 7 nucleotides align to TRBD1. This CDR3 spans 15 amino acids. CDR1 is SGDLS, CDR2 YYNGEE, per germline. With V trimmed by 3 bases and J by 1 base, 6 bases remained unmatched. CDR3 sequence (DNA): TGTGCCAGCAGCGACAGACAGGGAAAGAACACTGAAGCTTTCTTT. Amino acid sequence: CASSDRQGKNTEAFF.

The CDR3 here is CASSWSLTVYGYTF. DNA for the CDR3: TGTGCCAGCAGTTGGAGCTTGACAGTCTATGGCTACACCTTC. This chain connects TRBV2 to TRBJ1-2; a weak D match, TRBD1 (5 bases). This CDR3 is built from 14 residues. The germline gives CDR1 SNHLY, CDR2 FYNNEI. V lost 5 bases, J lost 4 bases, and 14 bases lay in between.

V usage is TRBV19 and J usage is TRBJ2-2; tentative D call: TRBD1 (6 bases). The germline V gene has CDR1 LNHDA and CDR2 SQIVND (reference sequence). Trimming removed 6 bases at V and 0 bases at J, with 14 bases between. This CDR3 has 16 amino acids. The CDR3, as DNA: TGTGCCAGTAGGACAGGTCCAATCGCGAACACCGGGGAGCTGTTTTTT. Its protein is CASRTGPIANTGELFF.

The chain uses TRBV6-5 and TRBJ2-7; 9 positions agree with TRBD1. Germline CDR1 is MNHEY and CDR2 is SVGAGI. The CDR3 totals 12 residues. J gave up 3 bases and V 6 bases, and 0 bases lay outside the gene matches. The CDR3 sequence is CASRGQGYEQYF. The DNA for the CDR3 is TGTGCCAGCAGGGGACAGGGCTACGAGCAGTACTTC.

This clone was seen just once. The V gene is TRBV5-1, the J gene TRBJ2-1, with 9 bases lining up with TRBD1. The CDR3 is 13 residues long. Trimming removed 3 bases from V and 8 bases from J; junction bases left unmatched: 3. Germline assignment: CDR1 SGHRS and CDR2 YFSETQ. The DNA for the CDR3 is TGCGCCAGCAGCTCAACAGGGGGCGATGAGCAGTTCTTC. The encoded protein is CASSSTGGDEQFF.

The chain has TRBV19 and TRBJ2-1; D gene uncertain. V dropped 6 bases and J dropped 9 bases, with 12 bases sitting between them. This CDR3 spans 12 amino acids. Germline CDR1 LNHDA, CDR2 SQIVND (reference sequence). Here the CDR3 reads CASSKNFGEQFF. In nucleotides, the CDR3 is TGTGCCAGTAGCAAGAACTTCGGTGAGCAGTTCTTC. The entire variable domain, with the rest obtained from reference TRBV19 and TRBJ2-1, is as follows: DGGITQSPKYLFRKEGQNVTLSCEQNLNHDAMYWYRQDPGQGLRLIYYSQIVNDFQKGDIAEGYSVSREKKESFPLTVTSAQKNPTAFYLCASSKNFGEQFFGPGTRLTVL.

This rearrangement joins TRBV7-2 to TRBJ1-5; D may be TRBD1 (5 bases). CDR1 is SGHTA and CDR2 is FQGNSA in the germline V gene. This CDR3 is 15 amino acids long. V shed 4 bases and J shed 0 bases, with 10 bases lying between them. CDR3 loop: CASSSGLLSNQPQHF. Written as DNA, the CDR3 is TGTGCCAGCAGCTCGGGACTACTTAGCAATCAGCCCCAGCATTTT.

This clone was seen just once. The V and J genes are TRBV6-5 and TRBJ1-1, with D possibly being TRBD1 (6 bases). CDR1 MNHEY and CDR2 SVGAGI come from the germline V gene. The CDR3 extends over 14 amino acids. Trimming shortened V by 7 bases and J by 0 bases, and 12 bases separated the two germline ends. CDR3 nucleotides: TGTGCCAGCAACGAGGGACACCTGAACACTGAAGCTTTCTTT. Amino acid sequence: CASNEGHLNTEAFF.

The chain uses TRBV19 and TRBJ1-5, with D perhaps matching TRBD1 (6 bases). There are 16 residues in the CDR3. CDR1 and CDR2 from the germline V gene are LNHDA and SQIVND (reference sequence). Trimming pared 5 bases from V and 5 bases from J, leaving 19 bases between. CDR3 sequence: CASSGGHYVPHQPQHF. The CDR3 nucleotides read TGTGCCAGTAGTGGGGGACACTACGTTCCCCATCAGCCCCAGCATTTT.

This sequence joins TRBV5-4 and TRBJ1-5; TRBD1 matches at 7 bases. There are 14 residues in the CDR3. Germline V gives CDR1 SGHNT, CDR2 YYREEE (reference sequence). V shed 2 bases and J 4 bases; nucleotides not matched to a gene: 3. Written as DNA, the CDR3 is TGTGCCAGCAGCTTACAGGGGATTAATCAGCCCCAGCATTTT. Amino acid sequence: CASSLQGINQPQHF.

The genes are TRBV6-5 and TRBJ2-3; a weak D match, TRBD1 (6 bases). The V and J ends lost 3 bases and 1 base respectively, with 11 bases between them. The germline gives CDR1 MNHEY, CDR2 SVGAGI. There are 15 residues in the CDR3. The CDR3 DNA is TGTGCCAGCAGTTATAGAGGGGGACGCACAGATACGCAGTATTTT. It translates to CASSYRGGRTDTQYF.

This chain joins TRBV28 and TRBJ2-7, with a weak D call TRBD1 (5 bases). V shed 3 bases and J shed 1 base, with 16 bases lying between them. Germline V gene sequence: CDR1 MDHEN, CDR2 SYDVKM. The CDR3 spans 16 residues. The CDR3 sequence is CASSFRIGDVSYEQYF. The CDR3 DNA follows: TGTGCCAGCAGTTTCCGGATAGGGGATGTGTCCTACGAGCAGTACTTC. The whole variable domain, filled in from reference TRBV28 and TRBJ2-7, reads DVKVTQSSRYLVKRTGEKVFLECVQDMDHENMFWYRQDPGLGLRLIYFSYDVKMKEKGDIPEGYSVSREKKERFSLILESASTNQTSMYLCASSFRIGDVSYEQYFGPGTRLTVT.

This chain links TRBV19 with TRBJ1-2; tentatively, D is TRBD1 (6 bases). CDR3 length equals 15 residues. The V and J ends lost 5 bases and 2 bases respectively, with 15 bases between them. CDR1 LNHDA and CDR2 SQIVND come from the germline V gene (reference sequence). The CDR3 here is CASSPTGASNYGYTF. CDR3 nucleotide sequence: TGTGCCAGTAGTCCGACAGGAGCCTCAAACTATGGCTACACCTTC.

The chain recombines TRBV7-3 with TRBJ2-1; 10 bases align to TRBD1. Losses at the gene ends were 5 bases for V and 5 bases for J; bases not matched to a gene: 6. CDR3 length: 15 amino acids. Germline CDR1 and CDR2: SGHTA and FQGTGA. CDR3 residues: CASSDGTGDNNEQFF. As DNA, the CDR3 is TGTGCCAGCAGCGATGGGACAGGGGACAACAATGAGCAGTTCTTC.

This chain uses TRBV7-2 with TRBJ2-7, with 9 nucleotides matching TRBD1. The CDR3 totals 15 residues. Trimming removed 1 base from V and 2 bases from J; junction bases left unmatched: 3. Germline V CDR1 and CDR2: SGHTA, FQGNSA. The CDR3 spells CASSLVGQGPYEQYF. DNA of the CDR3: TGTGCCAGCAGCTTAGTGGGACAGGGCCCCTACGAGCAGTACTTC.

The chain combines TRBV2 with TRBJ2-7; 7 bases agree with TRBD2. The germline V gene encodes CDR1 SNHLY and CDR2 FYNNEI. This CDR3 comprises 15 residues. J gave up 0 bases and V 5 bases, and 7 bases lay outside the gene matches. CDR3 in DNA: TGTGCCAGCAGTTCAACTAGCGTCAGCTCCTACGAGCAGTACTTC. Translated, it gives CASSSTSVSSYEQYF.

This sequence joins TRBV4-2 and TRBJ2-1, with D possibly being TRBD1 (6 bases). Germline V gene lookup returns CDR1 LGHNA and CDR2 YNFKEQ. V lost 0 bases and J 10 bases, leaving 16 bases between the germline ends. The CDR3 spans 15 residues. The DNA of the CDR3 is TGTGCCAGCAGCCAAGATGGACAGCTTAGCACAGAGCAGTTCTTC. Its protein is CASSQDGQLSTEQFF.

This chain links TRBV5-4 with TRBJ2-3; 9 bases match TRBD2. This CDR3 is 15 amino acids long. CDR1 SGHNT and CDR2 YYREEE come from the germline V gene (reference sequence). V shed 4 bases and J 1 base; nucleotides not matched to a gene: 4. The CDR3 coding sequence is TGTGCCAGCAGCCCGCGCGGGGGGGGCACAGATACGCAGTATTTT. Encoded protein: CASSPRGGGTDTQYF.